This T cell receptor (beta chain) comes out of a study of patients and donors after allogeneic stem cell transplantation. This clonotype turned up a few times. TCRdb used MiXCR to reprocess the RT-PCR reads, holding one entry per CDR3 protein. The sample yields 390,000 or so distinct CDR3 sequences, around 15% seen once. What was sequenced was blood, either unsorted or a sorted T cell fraction (not recorded which). The receptor was isolated from a human donor who was either an allogeneic HSCT recipient or a stem cell or donor lymphocyte infusion donor (not recorded which). It is not recorded whose cells these are; they may come from a transplant donor.

The CDR3: CSAREASGIRTGELFF. In nucleotides, the CDR3 is TGCAGTGCTAGAGAAGCTAGCGGGATACGCACCGGGGAGCTGTTTTTT. This chain connects TRBV20-1 to TRBJ2-2; 9 positions match TRBD2. The CDR3 runs 16 residues. CDR1 DFQATT and CDR2 SNEGSKA come from the germline V gene (reference sequence). The V and J ends lost 0 bases and 4 bases, in that order; junction bases with no gene match: 6.